This TCR beta chain was profiled in a study of regulatory T cells in long-lasting Graves disease. This clonotype has at least ten counts. CDR3-region Arm-PCR and iRepertoire HTBI primers produced the TCR beta libraries. In TCRdb, the multiplex PCR reads were re-called with MiXCR into one record per CDR3 protein. The sample has 310,000 or so distinct CDR3 sequences; 20% to 25% are singletons. The CDR3 loop spans 13 amino acids. Per germline, CDR1 MNHNS and CDR2 SASEGT. V lost 4 bases to trimming and J lost 1 base; unmatched junction nucleotides: 1. Time point denoted: persistent/refractory GD, antithyroid drugs over 5 years with positive TRAb. PBMC-derived RNA was used for the TCR library.

The chain joins TRBV6-1 to TRBJ2-7, with TRBD2 matching 7 bases. The sample consisted of peripheral blood mononuclear cells (PBMCs), taken when the disease was refractory, from a patient treated with antithyroid drugs. The clonotype was recovered from a female donor with Graves disease. The CDR3 reads CASSVAGSYEQYF. The CDR3 nucleotides are TGTGCCAGCAGTGTAGCGGGTTCCTACGAGCAGTACTTC.